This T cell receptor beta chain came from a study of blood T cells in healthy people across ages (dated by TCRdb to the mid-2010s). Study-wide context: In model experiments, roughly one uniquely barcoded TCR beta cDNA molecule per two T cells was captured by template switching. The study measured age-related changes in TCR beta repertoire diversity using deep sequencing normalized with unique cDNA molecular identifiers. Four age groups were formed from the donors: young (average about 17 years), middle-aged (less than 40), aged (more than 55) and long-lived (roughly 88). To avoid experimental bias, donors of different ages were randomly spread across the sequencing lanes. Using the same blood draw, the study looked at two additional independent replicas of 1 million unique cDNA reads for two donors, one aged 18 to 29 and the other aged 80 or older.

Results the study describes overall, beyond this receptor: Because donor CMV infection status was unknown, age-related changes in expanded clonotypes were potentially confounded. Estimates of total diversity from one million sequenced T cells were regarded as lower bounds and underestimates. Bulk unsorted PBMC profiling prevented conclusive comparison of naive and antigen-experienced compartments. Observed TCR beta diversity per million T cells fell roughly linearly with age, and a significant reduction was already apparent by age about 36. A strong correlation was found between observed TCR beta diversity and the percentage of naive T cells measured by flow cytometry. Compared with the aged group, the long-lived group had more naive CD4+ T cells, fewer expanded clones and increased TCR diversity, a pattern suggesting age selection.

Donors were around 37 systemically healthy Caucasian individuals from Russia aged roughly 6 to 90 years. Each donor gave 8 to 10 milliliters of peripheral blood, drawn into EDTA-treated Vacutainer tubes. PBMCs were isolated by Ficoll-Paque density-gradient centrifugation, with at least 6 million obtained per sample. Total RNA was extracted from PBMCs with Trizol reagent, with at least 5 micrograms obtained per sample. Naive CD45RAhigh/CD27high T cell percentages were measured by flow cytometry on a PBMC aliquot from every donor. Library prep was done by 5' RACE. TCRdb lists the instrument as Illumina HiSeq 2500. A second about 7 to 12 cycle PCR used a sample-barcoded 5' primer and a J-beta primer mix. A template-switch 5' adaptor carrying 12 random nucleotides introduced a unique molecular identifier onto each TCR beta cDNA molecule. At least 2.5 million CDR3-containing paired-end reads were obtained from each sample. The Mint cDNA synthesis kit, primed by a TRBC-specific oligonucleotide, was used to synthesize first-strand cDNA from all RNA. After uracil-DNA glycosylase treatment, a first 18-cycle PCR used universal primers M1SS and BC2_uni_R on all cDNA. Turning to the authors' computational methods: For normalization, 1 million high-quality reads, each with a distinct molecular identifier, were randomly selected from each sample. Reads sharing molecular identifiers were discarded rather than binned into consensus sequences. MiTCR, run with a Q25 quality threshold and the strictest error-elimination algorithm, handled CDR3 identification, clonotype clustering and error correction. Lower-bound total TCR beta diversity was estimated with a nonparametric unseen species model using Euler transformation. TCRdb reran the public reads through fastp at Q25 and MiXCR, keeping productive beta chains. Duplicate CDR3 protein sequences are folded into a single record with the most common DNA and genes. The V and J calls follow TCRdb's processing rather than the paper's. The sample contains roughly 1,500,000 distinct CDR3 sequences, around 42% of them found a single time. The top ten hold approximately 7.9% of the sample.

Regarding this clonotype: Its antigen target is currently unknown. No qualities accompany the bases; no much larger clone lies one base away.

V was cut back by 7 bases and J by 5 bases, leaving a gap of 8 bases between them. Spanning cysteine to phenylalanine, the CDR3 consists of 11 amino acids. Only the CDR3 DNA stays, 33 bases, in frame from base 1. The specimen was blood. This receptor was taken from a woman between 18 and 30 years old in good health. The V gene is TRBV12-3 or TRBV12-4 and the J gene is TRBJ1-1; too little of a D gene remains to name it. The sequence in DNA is TGTGCCAGCACCCCTTTGACTGAAGCTTTCTTT. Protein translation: CASTPLTEAFF.